These 30 T cell receptor beta chains share one sample of origin, sequenced in a study of blood T cell repertoires in COVID-19. Measured with immunoSEQ multiplex PCR; TCRdb has only the in-frame clones, and not every one. Here the sample spans approximately 300,000 clones, 87% being singletons. The sample consisted of peripheral blood. Source of these receptors: a man aged 18 to 30 with active or convalescent COVID-19.

DNA of the CDR3: TGTGCCAGCAGTTTTTTAGGGGTGGGCTACACCTTC. As protein: CASSFLGVGYTF. The chain combines TRBV12-3 or TRBV12-4 with TRBJ1-2, with D perhaps matching TRBD1 (5 bases). Trimming pared 3 bases from V and 8 bases from J, leaving 10 bases between. There are 12 residues in the CDR3.

V and J are TRBV6-5 and TRBJ1-2, with TRBD1 matching 7 bases. Germline-derived CDR1 and CDR2 are MNHEY and SVGAGI. The CDR3 contains 16 residues. V was clipped by 0 bases and J by 3 bases; unmatched bases: 7. The CDR3 DNA follows: TGTGCCAGCAGTTACTCCCCCGGGACAGATGACTATGGCTACACCTTC. Its protein is CASSYSPGTDDYGYTF.

This clone turned up a few times. The V gene is TRBV4-1, the J gene TRBJ1-1; D gene uncertain. Trimming removed 0 bases from V and 3 bases from J, with 14 bases in between. CDR3 size: 16 residues. Germline V gene lookup returns CDR1 MGHRA and CDR2 YSYEKL. CDR3 in amino acids: CASSQDFRVIYTEAFF. CDR3 sequence (DNA): TGCGCCAGCAGCCAAGATTTCCGAGTAATTTACACTGAAGCTTTCTTT.

The chain couples TRBV10-3 to TRBJ2-7; 7 bases fit TRBD2. This CDR3 is 14 amino acids long. Per germline, CDR1 ENHRY and CDR2 SYGVKD. Trimming took 4 bases from V and 6 from J; bases not matched to a gene: 9. This chain's CDR3 is CAISVGREETEQYF. The CDR3 DNA reads as TGTGCCATCAGTGTTGGACGGGAGGAAACCGAGCAGTACTTC.

The rearrangement uses TRBV6-4 and TRBJ2-6; 8 bases match TRBD1. Germline CDR1 is MRHNA and CDR2 is SNTAGT. The CDR3 length is 18 residues. J lost 0 bases, V lost 2 bases, and 6 bases had no gene match. The CDR3 protein is CASSDPGQAASGANVLTF. As DNA, the CDR3 is TGTGCCAGCAGTGACCCGGGACAGGCCGCCTCTGGGGCCAACGTCCTGACTTTC.

The CDR3 DNA reads as TGCGCCAGCAGGGACAATCGGCGGTCACCCCTCCACTTT. It encodes CASRDNRRSPLHF. The rearrangement uses TRBV5-1 and TRBJ1-6, with D tentatively TRBD1 (5 bases). With 5 bases removed from V and 10 bases from J, the gap between germline ends came to 13 bases. CDR3 length equals 13 residues. The germline gives CDR1 SGHRS, CDR2 YFSETQ.

Remarks on this clone: The same CDR3 arises from other DNA sequences in this sample as well. The CDR3 DNA follows: TGTGCCAGCAGCCCGGGAGGAGCAACTAATGAAAAACTGTTTTTT. Its translation is CASSPGGATNEKLFF. The V gene is TRBV9, the J gene TRBJ1-4, with unresolved D. V was clipped by 4 bases and J by 0 bases, with 10 bases between them. This CDR3 contains 15 residues. In germline, CDR1 is SGDLS, CDR2 YYNGEE.

Only a few counts were recorded for this clone. The chain joins TRBV18 to TRBJ2-3, with 9 positions matching TRBD1. CDR3 length equals 14 residues. The J segment lost 2 bases and the V segment lost 6 bases, leaving 3 bases of the junction unmatched. Germline V gives CDR1 KGHSH, CDR2 LQKENI. CDR3 sequence (DNA): TGTGCCAGCTCGGGACAGGGTAACACAGATACGCAGTATTTT. This sequence encodes CASSGQGNTDTQYF.

The chain is built from TRBV19 and TRBJ2-7, with 7 bases aligning to TRBD1. V trimming: 0 bases; J trimming: 3 bases; junction bases outside the gene matches: 5. Per the germline V gene, CDR1 is LNHDA and CDR2 is SQIVND (reference sequence). This CDR3 is 15 amino acids long. DNA for the CDR3: TGTGCCAGTAGTATAGACCGAGGGGGCGGCTACGAGCAGTACTTC. Its protein product is CASSIDRGGGYEQYF.

This chain uses TRBV15 with TRBJ1-4; TRBD1 might be the D (6 bases). V lost 0 bases to trimming and J lost 7 bases, with 12 bases between them. The CDR3 contains 15 residues. Looked up from germline, CDR1 is LNHNV and CDR2 is YYDKDF (reference sequence). The CDR3 nucleotides are TGTGCCACCAGCAGAGATAGTCCCAGGGGTGAAAAACTGTTTTTT. Encoded protein: CATSRDSPRGEKLFF.

The V gene is TRBV13, the J gene TRBJ2-7; D may be TRBD2 (5 bases). From germline, CDR1 is PRHDT and CDR2 FYEKMQ (reference sequence). The CDR3 sequence is 14 residues long. Trimming took off 3 bases at V and 1 base at J, with 10 bases between the two ends. The DNA for the CDR3 is TGTGCCAGCAGCTTCGGGGTAGAGTCCTACGAGCAGTACTTC. Residues: CASSFGVESYEQYF.

This sequence joins TRBV4-1 and TRBJ1-4; a weak D match, TRBD1 (5 bases). The V end was cut by 2 bases, the J end by 5 bases, with 15 bases between. The germline V gene encodes CDR1 MGHRA and CDR2 YSYEKL. The CDR3 covers 16 residues. In nucleotides, the CDR3 is TGCGCCAGCAGCCAACCATTCCAGGGACTAAATGAAAAACTGTTTTTT. Translating gives CASSQPFQGLNEKLFF.

This sequence joins TRBV5-1 and TRBJ2-1; 7 bases are shared with TRBD1. CDR1 is SGHRS and CDR2 is YFSETQ in the germline V gene. CDR3 length: 13 residues. Germline trimming cut 3 bases from V and 8 bases from J; bases unmatched to any gene: 5. The CDR3 here is CASSSLGGYEQFF. In DNA, the CDR3 is TGCGCCAGCAGCTCCTTAGGGGGCTATGAGCAGTTCTTC.

V gene TRBV2 combines with J gene TRBJ1-1; D not certain. The germline V gene has CDR1 SNHLY and CDR2 FYNNEI. CDR3 size: 11 residues. Trimming took 6 bases from V and 7 from J, leaving 9 bases between them. CDR3 sequence reads: CASRAGGEAFF. The CDR3 bases are TGTGCCAGCAGGGCGGGTGGTGAAGCTTTCTTT. Combining the CDR3 with reference TRBV2 and TRBJ1-1 gives the whole variable domain EPEVTQTPSHQVTQMGQEVILRCVPISNHLYFYWYRQILGQKVEFLVSFYNNEISEKSEIFDDQFSVERPDGSNFTLKIRSTKLEDSAMYFCASRAGGEAFFGQGTRLTVV.

This rearrangement joins TRBV15 to TRBJ1-2, with D possibly being TRBD1 (6 bases). The length of the CDR3 is 18 residues. CDR1 LNHNV and CDR2 YYDKDF come from the germline V gene (reference sequence). V gave up 3 bases and J gave up 4 bases, with 24 bases separating them. CDR3 nucleotides: TGTGCCACCAGCAGGGATCACAGGGACCGGGATAGGGGCTATGGCTACACCTTC. Amino acids: CATSRDHRDRDRGYGYTF.

The chain links TRBV20-1 to TRBJ2-4; D is possibly TRBD1 (6 bases). The CDR3 consists of 15 residues. The V gene's germline CDR1 is DFQATT and CDR2 SNEGSKA (reference sequence). V was cut by 3 bases and J by 0 bases, with 12 bases left in between. The CDR3 DNA reads TGCAGTGCTAGTCGGGACACCTTAGCCAAAAACATTCAGTACTTC. As protein: CSASRDTLAKNIQYF.

The chain employs TRBV25-1 and TRBJ1-4, with a weak D call TRBD1 (6 bases). This CDR3 contains 14 residues. The V gene lost 5 bases and the J gene lost 5 bases, with 12 bases spanning the gap. Per the germline V gene, CDR1 is MGHDK and CDR2 is SYGVNS. CDR3 DNA sequence: TGTGCCAGCAGTAGCAGGGGTCCGAATGAAAAACTGTTTTTT. Protein product: CASSSRGPNEKLFF.

CDR3 protein: CASTNRMAGKHEQYF. The CDR3 DNA reads as TGTGCCAGCACAAACCGGATGGCAGGGAAGCACGAGCAGTACTTC. The chain is built from TRBV27 and TRBJ2-7; D perhaps matches TRBD1 (5 bases). V was cut by 7 bases and J by 5 bases, with 21 bases left in between. CDR1 is MNHEY and CDR2 is SMNVEV in the germline V gene (reference sequence). The CDR3 is made up of 15 amino acids.

Here the CDR3 DNA reads TGTGCCAGTAGTATTGGCACCTTGAACACTGAAGCTTTCTTT. This translates into CASSIGTLNTEAFF. The rearrangement links TRBV19 to TRBJ1-1, with D unresolved. Germline assignment: CDR1 LNHDA and CDR2 SQIVND (reference sequence). Trimming cost V 3 bases and J 0 bases, with 8 bases left between them. This CDR3 comprises 14 residues.

The V gene is TRBV9, the J gene TRBJ2-3; 11 nucleotides line up with TRBD2. Germline values: CDR1 SGDLS, CDR2 YYNGEE. CDR3 length: 16 amino acids. V was pared by 3 bases and J by 4 bases, with 7 bases of the junction left unmatched. CDR3 loop: CASSGVSGGASDTQYF. The CDR3 DNA is TGTGCCAGCAGCGGCGTTAGCGGGGGGGCCTCAGATACGCAGTATTTT.

This clone was observed a single time. The V gene is TRBV7-2, the J gene TRBJ1-2; D unresolved. Per the germline V gene, CDR1 is SGHTA and CDR2 is FQGNSA. Trimming stripped 2 bases from V and 2 bases from J, with 9 bases between. This CDR3 has 14 amino acids. DNA for the CDR3: TGTGCCAGCAGCTTAAGATCGGGAAACTATGGCTACACCTTC. It codes for CASSLRSGNYGYTF.

The chain links TRBV28 to TRBJ2-2, with D unresolved. Trimming pared 3 bases from V and 1 base from J, leaving 15 bases between. This CDR3 spans 17 amino acids. Looked up from germline, CDR1 is MDHEN and CDR2 is SYDVKM. This CDR3 reads CASSFLEPGVNTGELFF. The CDR3 DNA sequence: TGTGCCAGCAGTTTCCTGGAACCAGGCGTGAACACCGGGGAGCTGTTTTTT.

The chain is built from TRBV19 and TRBJ1-5, with TRBD1 matching 10 bases. The CDR3 runs to 16 residues. With V trimmed by 2 bases and J by 4 bases, 5 bases remained unmatched. Per germline, CDR1 LNHDA and CDR2 SQIVND (reference sequence). This CDR3 reads CASSITDRGRNQPQHF. CDR3 bases: TGTGCCAGTAGTATAACAGACAGGGGGCGGAATCAGCCCCAGCATTTT. Combining the CDR3 with reference TRBV19 and TRBJ1-5 gives the whole variable domain DGGITQSPKYLFRKEGQNVTLSCEQNLNHDAMYWYRQDPGQGLRLIYYSQIVNDFQKGDIAEGYSVSREKKESFPLTVTSAQKNPTAFYLCASSITDRGRNQPQHFGDGTRLSIL.

The chain carries TRBV6-5 and TRBJ2-3; D remains ambiguous. Germline V CDR1 and CDR2: MNHEY, SVGAGI. V gave up 6 bases and J gave up 2 bases, with 3 bases separating them. The CDR3 runs 11 residues. The CDR3 DNA reads TGTGCCAGCAGGGCCACAGATACGCAGTATTTT. The encoded protein is CASRATDTQYF.

This chain links TRBV9 with TRBJ2-1, with TRBD2 identical over 8 bases. The CDR3 loop spans 15 amino acids. V trimming: 0 bases; J trimming: 6 bases; junction bases outside the gene matches: 5. Germline V gene lookup returns CDR1 SGDLS and CDR2 YYNGEE. The DNA of the CDR3 is TGTGCCAGCAGCGTAGTTAGCGGGACTGCCAATGAGCAGTTCTTC. This sequence encodes CASSVVSGTANEQFF.

The chain joins TRBV27 to TRBJ1-6; weak D call: TRBD1 (6 bases). Germline CDR1 MNHEY, CDR2 SMNVEV (reference sequence). V lost 8 bases to trimming and J lost 7 bases, with 15 bases between them. CDR3 length equals 14 residues. CDR3 coding DNA: TGTGCCAGCGGCTGGTCCAGGGGAAATTCACCCCTCCACTTT. Encoded protein: CASGWSRGNSPLHF.

This chain links TRBV21-1 with TRBJ1-5; the DNA was not used to check the table's D call, TRBD1. TRBV21-1 is noted as a pseudogene. CDR3 size: 15 residues. The CDR3 region is CASIRGDWGNQPQHF. For the CDR3, the DNA is TGTGCCAGCATTAGGGGTGACTGGGGCAATCAGCCCCAGCATTTT.

The V gene is TRBV2, the J gene TRBJ1-6; D is perhaps TRBD1 (5 bases). Deletions cut 0 bases from V and 14 bases from J, with 11 bases between. The CDR3 consists of 13 residues. CDR1 and CDR2 (germline): SNHLY, FYNNEI. Here the CDR3 DNA reads TGTGCCAGCAGTGAAGCGAGACAGCAAGCCCTCCACTTT. Protein sequence: CASSEARQQALHF.

The V call is TRBV7-2, the J call TRBJ1-1; D not certain. Trimming cost V 3 bases and J 0 bases, with 8 bases left between them. This CDR3 is built from 14 residues. Germline V gene lookup returns CDR1 SGHTA and CDR2 FQGNSA. CDR3 residues: CASSFIGLNTEAFF. CDR3 in DNA: TGTGCCAGCAGCTTCATTGGCCTGAACACTGAAGCTTTCTTT.

This clone has more than one count but fewer than ten. V gene TRBV9 combines with J gene TRBJ2-2; 9 bases map to TRBD2. J gave up 6 bases and V 6 bases, and 3 bases lay outside the gene matches. The CDR3 totals 13 residues. Germline V gives CDR1 SGDLS, CDR2 YYNGEE. CDR3 DNA: TGTGCCAGCAATAGCGGGAGACCCGGGGAGCTGTTTTTT. Translated: CASNSGRPGELFF.